The 25 T cell receptor beta chains listed next were all sequenced from one sample in a study of blood T cell repertoires in COVID-19. Sequencing used immunoSEQ multiplex PCR; TCRdb keeps in-frame clones, though not all of them. The repertoire holds about 480,000 clones, with approximately 89% as singletons. Sequencing used peripheral blood. These receptors originate from a man between 18 and 29 years old with COVID-19, enrolled during active disease.

The J gene is TRBJ2-7, the V gene TRBV18, with D possibly TRBD1 on 5 matching bases. This CDR3 has 15 residues. Germline values: CDR1 KGHSH, CDR2 LQKENI. V dropped 0 bases and J dropped 5 bases, with 14 bases sitting between them. The CDR3 DNA reads TGTGCCAGCTCACCACCATCGGCAGGGTCCAACGAGCAGTACTTC. It yields the protein CASSPPSAGSNEQYF. The variable domain in full, completed from reference TRBV18 and TRBJ2-7, reads NAGVMQNPRHLVRRRGQEARLRCSPMKGHSHVYWYRQLPEEGLKFMVYLQKENIIDESGMPKERFSAEFPKEGPSILRIQQVVRGDSAAYFCASSPPSAGSNEQYFGPGTRLTVT.

This chain joins TRBV28 and TRBJ1-5; 8 nucleotides agree with TRBD1. The V gene end was trimmed by 3 bases and the J gene end by 6 bases; junction bases not matched to a gene: 10. CDR1 and CDR2 from the germline V gene are MDHEN and SYDVKM. The CDR3 has 16 amino acids. The CDR3 coding sequence is TGTGCCAGCAGTTTTCCCTCAGGGGGCGCATCTCAGCCCCAGCATTTT. It translates to CASSFPSGGASQPQHF.

The rearrangement uses TRBV6-1 and TRBJ1-2; D is possibly TRBD1 (5 bases). The ends were cut back, 3 bases at V and 5 bases at J, with 10 bases in the middle. The V gene's germline CDR1 is MNHNS and CDR2 SASEGT. The CDR3 has 13 amino acids. CDR3 DNA sequence: TGTGCCAGCAGTGAGGTCAGGGCGTATGGCTACACCTTC. Encoded protein: CASSEVRAYGYTF.

The chain employs TRBV7-2 and TRBJ2-7; TRBD2 aligns across 8 bases. CDR3 size: 15 residues. Germline V gives CDR1 SGHTA, CDR2 FQGNSA. V trimming: 6 bases; J trimming: 3 bases; junction bases outside the gene matches: 10. The CDR3 region has the DNA TGTGCCAGCAGTAAGGAGCGGGGGTTCAACTACGAGCAGTACTTC. Translation: CASSKERGFNYEQYF.

The rearrangement links TRBV28 to TRBJ1-5, with 8 positions matching TRBD1. Trimming removed 6 bases from V and 0 bases from J; junction bases left unmatched: 4. There are 15 residues in the CDR3. CDR1 and CDR2 (germline): MDHEN, SYDVKM. The CDR3 nucleotides are TGTGCCAGCAGGCCGGACAGGGATAGCAATCAGCCCCAGCATTTT. This encodes CASRPDRDSNQPQHF. The full variable domain, with the rest looked up from reference TRBV28 and TRBJ1-5, is DVKVTQSSRYLVKRTGEKVFLECVQDMDHENMFWYRQDPGLGLRLIYFSYDVKMKEKGDIPEGYSVSREKKERFSLILESASTNQTSMYLCASRPDRDSNQPQHFGDGTRLSIL.

The chain is built from TRBV3-1 (or the pseudogene TRBV3-2) and TRBJ1-4; 8 positions match TRBD1. Trimming took 4 bases from V and 6 from J; bases not matched to a gene: 7. The CDR3 loop spans 15 amino acids. Germline lookup yields CDR1 LGHDT and CDR2 YNNKEL (reference sequence). Here the CDR3 DNA reads TGTGCCAGCAGCCGATCAGGGGGCGGCGATGAAAAACTGTTTTTT. It translates to CASSRSGGGDEKLFF.

This clone was seen a single time. V gene TRBV18 combines with J gene TRBJ1-1; D ambiguous. Germline CDR1 KGHSH, CDR2 LQKENI. The V end lost 5 bases, the J end lost 4 bases, and 8 bases lay between the germline ends. The CDR3 totals 12 residues. The CDR3 region is CASSNSGTEAFF. The CDR3, as DNA: TGTGCCAGCTCAAATTCCGGCACTGAAGCTTTCTTT.

The V gene is TRBV7-8, the J gene TRBJ2-1; D not resolved. V dropped 3 bases and J dropped 4 bases, with 10 bases sitting between them. In germline, CDR1 is SGHVS, CDR2 FQNEAQ. This CDR3 has 14 residues. CDR3 amino acids: CASSLVTTYNEQFF. CDR3 nucleotides: TGTGCCAGCAGCTTGGTAACTACTTACAATGAGCAGTTCTTC.

The J gene is TRBJ2-5, the V gene TRBV2; D may be TRBD2 (5 bases). CDR1 and CDR2 (germline): SNHLY, FYNNEI. The CDR3 extends over 12 amino acids. Trimming left V 11 bases short and J 1 base short, with 11 bases between. CDR3 sequence: CAGGLAQETQYF. CDR3 bases: TGTGCCGGAGGACTGGCCCAAGAGACCCAGTACTTC. Together with reference TRBV2 and TRBJ2-5, the CDR3 gives the full variable domain: EPEVTQTPSHQVTQMGQEVILRCVPISNHLYFYWYRQILGQKVEFLVSFYNNEISEKSEIFDDQFSVERPDGSNFTLKIRSTKLEDSAMYFCAGGLAQETQYFGPGTRLLVL.

This chain joins TRBV5-6 and TRBJ1-2; TRBD1 aligns across 7 bases. The germline gives CDR1 SGHDT, CDR2 YYEEEE. CDR3 length: 14 residues. The ends lost 4 bases at V and 4 bases at J; junction bases unmatched: 7. CDR3 region: CASSLQGVSYGYTF. In DNA, the CDR3 is TGTGCCAGCAGCCTTCAGGGGGTCTCCTATGGCTACACCTTC.

J is TRBJ2-3 and V is TRBV30; perhaps TRBD2 as D (7 bases). The CDR3 loop spans 14 amino acids. CDR1 and CDR2 from the germline V gene are GTSNPN and SVGIG (reference sequence). V gave up 3 bases and J gave up 6 bases, with 16 bases separating them. CDR3 region: CAWSPGAGVDTQYF. The CDR3 region has the DNA TGTGCCTGGAGCCCGGGGGCGGGGGTGGATACGCAGTATTTT.

A remark on this clone: Other DNA sequences within the sample encode an identical CDR3. This rearrangement joins TRBV5-5 to TRBJ2-1; TRBD1 aligns across 7 bases. The CDR3 has 14 amino acids. Looked up from germline, CDR1 is SGHKS and CDR2 is YYEKEE (reference sequence). Losses at the gene ends were 2 bases for V and 3 bases for J; bases not matched to a gene: 2. This CDR3 is CASSFRQGYNEQFF. CDR3 in DNA: TGTGCCAGCAGCTTCCGACAGGGCTACAATGAGCAGTTCTTC.

The gene calls are TRBV10-3 and TRBJ2-2; no clear D. The germline CDR1 and CDR2 sequences are ENHRY and SYGVKD. V was cut by 3 bases and J by 4 bases, with 3 bases left in between. The CDR3 spans 12 residues. CDR3 coding DNA: TGTGCCATCAGTGAAGCCACCGGGGAGCTGTTTTTT. It encodes CAISEATGELFF.

This chain connects TRBV28 to TRBJ2-1; 9 nucleotides match TRBD2. The ends lost 3 bases at V and 5 bases at J; junction bases unmatched: 5. The CDR3 extends over 15 amino acids. Germline assignment: CDR1 MDHEN and CDR2 SYDVKM. The CDR3 loop reads CASSLVLAGNNEQFF. Here the CDR3 DNA reads TGTGCCAGCAGTTTGGTACTAGCGGGCAACAATGAGCAGTTCTTC.

The CDR3 sequence is CSASWQMNTEAFF. The CDR3, as DNA: TGCAGTGCTAGTTGGCAGATGAACACTGAAGCTTTCTTT. The chain couples TRBV20-1 to TRBJ1-1; D is undetermined. The CDR3 runs 13 residues. Germline V gives CDR1 DFQATT, CDR2 SNEGSKA (reference sequence). V lost 3 bases and J lost 0, with 8 bases in between.

V usage is TRBV7-3 and J usage is TRBJ1-1, with 7 bases matching TRBD1. CDR3 length equals 14 residues. Trimming removed 4 bases from V and 0 bases from J; junction bases left unmatched: 2. Germline V CDR1 and CDR2: SGHTA, FQGTGA. Written as DNA, the CDR3 is TGTGCCAGCAGCTCGACAGGGTTGAACACTGAAGCTTTCTTT. Translated, it gives CASSSTGLNTEAFF.

This chain uses TRBV2 with TRBJ1-2; D is undetermined. Germline CDR1 is SNHLY and CDR2 is FYNNEI. V lost 11 bases and J 1 base, leaving 14 bases between the germline ends. The CDR3 is made up of 13 amino acids. CDR3 in DNA: TGTGCCCGACAAAGCGGGGTTAACTATGGCTACACCTTC. It is translated as CARQSGVNYGYTF.

The rearrangement joins TRBV11-2 to TRBJ2-5; 7 bases agree with TRBD2. CDR1 and CDR2 (germline): SGHAT, FQNNGV. V shed 4 bases, J shed 4 bases, and the junction held 15 bases outside the gene matches. The CDR3 sequence is 17 residues long. The CDR3 loop is CASSSGGWQGGSETQYF. As DNA, the CDR3 is TGTGCCAGCAGCTCAGGCGGTTGGCAGGGAGGGTCAGAGACCCAGTACTTC.

V and J are TRBV2 and TRBJ2-1; 7 bases align to TRBD1. Unmatched junction bases numbered 9, after V lost 9 bases and J lost 4 bases. In germline, CDR1 is SNHLY, CDR2 FYNNEI. There are 14 residues in the CDR3. CDR3 in DNA: TGTGCCAGTACCGGGACAGTGAGGTACAATGAGCAGTTCTTC. This codes for CASTGTVRYNEQFF.

This chain joins TRBV27 and TRBJ2-3; 12 nucleotides line up with TRBD2. CDR3 length: 17 amino acids. Trimming removed 0 bases from V and 2 bases from J; junction bases left unmatched: 3. Germline assignment: CDR1 MNHEY and CDR2 SMNVEV (reference sequence). The DNA for the CDR3 is TGTGCCAGCAGTTTATCCGGACTAGCGGGGACCACAGATACGCAGTATTTT. Translated: CASSLSGLAGTTDTQYF.

The chain joins TRBV12-3 or TRBV12-4 to TRBJ2-5, with D maybe TRBD2 (6 bases). Trimming pared 6 bases from V and 5 bases from J, leaving 10 bases between. This CDR3 has 12 amino acids. The CDR3 sequence is CASRRGAETQYF. The CDR3 DNA follows: TGTGCCAGCAGGCGGGGAGCGGAGACCCAGTACTTC.

The V gene is TRBV4-2, the J gene TRBJ1-2; D is uncertain. The CDR3 consists of 13 residues. With 3 bases removed from V and 1 base from J, the gap between germline ends came to 6 bases. Germline CDR1 LGHNA, CDR2 YNFKEQ. CDR3 loop: CASSQGLNYGYTF. CDR3 coding DNA: TGTGCCAGCAGCCAGGGCCTTAACTATGGCTACACCTTC.

This chain uses TRBV11-2 with TRBJ2-2; D perhaps matches TRBD1 (7 bases). The CDR3 has 15 amino acids. The V end was cut by 5 bases, the J end by 7 bases, with 17 bases between. Germline V gene data show CDR1 as SGHAT and CDR2 as FQNNGV. The chain's CDR3 is CASSLPPRGDGELFF. DNA of the CDR3: TGTGCCAGCAGCCTCCCCCCCAGGGGGGACGGGGAGCTGTTTTTT.

This sequence joins TRBV24-1 and TRBJ1-5; tentative D call: TRBD1 (5 bases). The germline gives CDR1 KGHDR, CDR2 SFDVKD. There are 15 residues in the CDR3. The V gene lost 3 bases and the J gene lost 3 bases, with 11 bases spanning the gap. The CDR3 reads CATSDPREANQPQHF. The DNA for the CDR3 is TGTGCCACCAGTGATCCCAGGGAGGCCAATCAGCCCCAGCATTTT.

About this clone itself: Within the sample, other DNA sequences also encode this same CDR3. This chain links TRBV2 with TRBJ2-7, with 12 bases fitting TRBD2. Losses at the gene ends were 6 bases for V and 2 bases for J; bases not matched to a gene: 2. This CDR3 has 14 residues. Germline V lookup: CDR1 SNHLY, CDR2 FYNNEI. As DNA, the CDR3 is TGTGCCAGCAGCCGACTAGCGGGGGCCTACGAGCAGTACTTC. Translation gives CASSRLAGAYEQYF.